These 16 T cell receptor beta chains were all obtained from the same sample, sequenced in a study of HIV-infected patients and healthy controls. cDNA was made from approximately 0.55 ug RNA using alpha and beta constant primers. Alpha and beta chain libraries were made separately by chain-specific third strand synthesis with multiplexing indices. TCRdb processed the 5' RACE reads anew with MiXCR; each CDR3 protein has one entry. The profile covers 15,000 to 20,000 distinct CDR3 sequences, with over 7% appearing a single time and 2% to 3% taken by the ten largest. All unsorted peripheral T cells were captured because whole blood was used without fractionation. The sequencing sample was made of blood. These receptor sequences come from an adult in good health.

Judged by abundance, this clonotype is medium-sized. V usage is TRBV6-2 or TRBV6-3 and J usage is TRBJ1-1; D ambiguous. Germline CDR1 and CDR2: MNHEY and SVGEGT. CDR3 length equals 14 residues. Trimming cost V 2 bases and J 5 bases, with 12 bases left between them. CDR3 nucleotide sequence: TGTGCCAGCAGTTACACGGACGGTGGAACTGAAGCTTTCTTT. It specifies CASSYTDGGTEAFF.

The chain uses TRBV6-6 and TRBJ1-4; D is uncertain. With 5 bases removed from V and 0 bases from J, the gap between germline ends came to 10 bases. This CDR3 is 15 amino acids long. Looked up from germline, CDR1 is MNHNY and CDR2 is SVGAGI (reference sequence). The CDR3 coding sequence is TGTGCCAGCAGTGAACCCAGGTCAACTAATGAAAAACTGTTTTTT. Protein: CASSEPRSTNEKLFF.

This clonotype ranks as medium-sized. The genes are TRBV7-9 and TRBJ1-4, with TRBD1 identical over 9 bases. This CDR3 is 15 amino acids long. J was trimmed by 4 bases and V by 3 bases; bases with no gene match: 3. Looked up from germline, CDR1 is SEHNR and CDR2 is FQNEAQ (reference sequence). CDR3 nucleotide sequence: TGTGCCAGCAGCTTTGGGACAGGGCGTAATGAAAAACTGTTTTTT. Translated, it gives CASSFGTGRNEKLFF.

The table lists this clonotype with a few counts. This chain uses TRBV19 with TRBJ2-5, with D uncertain. The CDR3 is made up of 13 amino acids. In germline, CDR1 is LNHDA, CDR2 SQIVND (reference sequence). The V end was cut by 3 bases, the J end by 7 bases, with 12 bases between. CDR3 sequence (DNA): TGTGCCAGTAGTATGAGTTACCCAGCGACCCAGTACTTC. It translates to CASSMSYPATQYF.

By its share, this clonotype is medium-sized. The chain links TRBV4-1 to TRBJ1-5; D unresolved. The CDR3 is 13 amino acids. Germline CDR1 MGHRA, CDR2 YSYEKL. Trimming cost V 1 base and J 4 bases, with 5 bases left between them. CDR3: CASSQGPNQPQHF. In DNA, the CDR3 is TGCGCCAGCAGCCAAGGGCCTAATCAGCCCCAGCATTTT.

Sample share makes this clonotype medium-sized (0.01 to 0.1%). The rearrangement links TRBV6-2 or TRBV6-3 to TRBJ1-2; D remains ambiguous. The V gene lost 8 bases and the J gene lost 1 base, with 11 bases spanning the gap. Germline V gene data show CDR1 as MNHEY and CDR2 as SVGEGT. CDR3 length equals 13 residues. The CDR3 loop is CASLAGFNYGYTF. The DNA for the CDR3 is TGTGCCAGCCTCGCGGGCTTTAACTATGGCTACACCTTC.

This clonotype was picked up a small number of times. The genes are TRBV20-1 and TRBJ1-3, with unresolved D. Germline V gene sequence: CDR1 DFQATT, CDR2 SNEGSKA (reference sequence). Trimming shortened V by 5 bases and J by 0 bases, and 5 bases separated the two germline ends. CDR3 length equals 12 residues. CDR3 residues: CSAADSGNTIYF. In nucleotides, the CDR3 is TGCAGTGCTGCAGACTCTGGAAACACCATATATTTT.

This clonotype has only a few counts. The rearrangement links TRBV3-1 to TRBJ2-7; D is undetermined. The V end was cut by 4 bases, the J end by 3 bases, with 10 bases between. CDR3 length equals 13 residues. CDR1 is LGHDT, CDR2 YNNKEL, per germline (reference sequence). CDR3 DNA: TGTGCCAGCAGCCCATCGACGAGCTACGAGCAGTACTTC. This gives the protein CASSPSTSYEQYF.

V and J are TRBV6-5 and TRBJ2-2, with TRBD1 matching 10 bases. The germline V gene has CDR1 MNHEY and CDR2 SVGAGI. V dropped 5 bases and J dropped 5; count of bases not matched to a gene: 8. CDR3 size: 16 residues. As DNA, the CDR3 is TGTGCCAGCAGTCAGACAGGGGGCGGTGTAACCGGGGAGCTGTTTTTT. As protein: CASSQTGGGVTGELFF.

This clonotype is judged medium-sized. The rearrangement links TRBV20-1 to TRBJ2-1; D possibly corresponds to TRBD2 (6 bases). This CDR3 region has 14 residues. The V gene lost 6 bases and the J gene lost 6 bases, with 18 bases spanning the gap. The V gene's germline CDR1 is DFQATT and CDR2 SNEGSKA (reference sequence). Here the CDR3 reads CSAPGGTTSNEQFF. Here the CDR3 DNA reads TGCAGTGCCCCCGGCGGGACGACCAGCAATGAGCAGTTCTTC.

This clonotype was seen only a few times. The chain couples TRBV4-1 to TRBJ1-1; TRBD1 matches at 9 bases. The CDR3 covers 14 residues. Looked up from germline, CDR1 is MGHRA and CDR2 is YSYEKL. J lost 6 bases, V lost 7 bases, and 9 bases had no gene match. The CDR3 loop reads CASKRTGVISEAFF. CDR3 nucleotides: TGCGCCAGCAAGAGGACAGGGGTAATTTCTGAAGCTTTCTTT.

By proportion, this clonotype is medium-sized (0.01 to 0.1%). The chain couples TRBV7-2 to TRBJ2-5; 10 bases agree with TRBD2. Trimming cost V 3 bases and J 5 bases; bases outside gene matches: 0. The germline V gene encodes CDR1 SGHTA and CDR2 FQGNSA. This CDR3 contains 13 residues. In DNA, the CDR3 is TGTGCCAGCAGCTTGACTAGCGGGGAGACCCAGTACTTC. Its protein product is CASSLTSGETQYF. The variable domain in full, with the rest retrieved from reference TRBV7-2 and TRBJ2-5, is GAGVSQSPSNKVTEKGKDVELRCDPISGHTALYWYRQSLGQGLEFLIYFQGNSAPDKSGLPSDRFSAERTGGSVSTLTIQRTQQEDSAVYLCASSLTSGETQYFGPGTRLLVL.

In its sample, this clonotype was seen once. The V and J genes are TRBV21-1 and TRBJ1-4. TRBV21-1 is noted as a pseudogene. This CDR3 comprises 19 residues. The CDR3: CASRLISPAGRAPNEKLFF. The CDR3 DNA reads TGTGCCAGCAGACTCATTAGCCCGGCAGGGAGAGCGCCTAATGAAAAACTGTTTTTT.

This clonotype was counted many times. The chain recombines TRBV20-1 with TRBJ2-7, with a weak D call TRBD1 (5 bases). Germline V gene lookup returns CDR1 DFQATT and CDR2 SNEGSKA (reference sequence). Trimming cost V 3 bases and J 4 bases, with 10 bases left between them. The CDR3 runs to 12 residues. The CDR3: CSASRVVYEQYF. In DNA form, the CDR3 reads TGCAGTGCTAGCAGGGTAGTATACGAGCAGTACTTC.

This clonotype was detected a few times. The rearrangement uses TRBV18 and TRBJ1-5; D is possibly TRBD1 (5 bases). Between the trimmed V and J ends, which lost 4 bases and 1 base, there was a span of 11 bases. CDR3 length: 15 residues. Germline CDR1 is KGHSH and CDR2 is LQKENI. The CDR3 spells CASSRDHRSNQPQHF. CDR3 in DNA: TGTGCCAGCTCACGGGACCACAGGAGCAATCAGCCCCAGCATTTT.

The chain carries TRBV20-1 and TRBJ2-5; 16 bases agree with TRBD2. V lost 6 bases and J lost 2; bases outside the gene matches: 12. This CDR3 has 18 amino acids. CDR1 and CDR2 from the germline V gene are DFQATT and SNEGSKA (reference sequence). The CDR3 spells CSARTGLAGGERQETQYF. The CDR3 nucleotides are TGCAGTGCCCGGACGGGACTAGCGGGAGGGGAGAGACAAGAGACCCAGTACTTC.